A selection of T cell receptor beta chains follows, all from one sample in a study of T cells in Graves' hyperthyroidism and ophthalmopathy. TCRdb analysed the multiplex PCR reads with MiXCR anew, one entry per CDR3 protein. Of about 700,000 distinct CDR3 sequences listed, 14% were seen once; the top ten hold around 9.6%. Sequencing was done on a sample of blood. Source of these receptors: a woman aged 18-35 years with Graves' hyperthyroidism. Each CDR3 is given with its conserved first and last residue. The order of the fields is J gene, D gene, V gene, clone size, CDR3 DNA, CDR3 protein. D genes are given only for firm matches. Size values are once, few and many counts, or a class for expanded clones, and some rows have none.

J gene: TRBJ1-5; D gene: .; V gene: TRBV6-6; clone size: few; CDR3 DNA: TGTGCCAGCAGTTACCAGGGACGGAGCAATCAGCCCCAGCATTTT; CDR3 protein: CASSYQGRSNQPQHF
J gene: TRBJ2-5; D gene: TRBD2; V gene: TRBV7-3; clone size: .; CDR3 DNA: TGTGCCAGCAGTCCCGGAGGTAGCGGGACAGAGACCCAGTACTTC; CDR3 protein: CASSPGGSGTETQYF
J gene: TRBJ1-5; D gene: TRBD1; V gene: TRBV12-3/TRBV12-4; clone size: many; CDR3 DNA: TGTGCCAGCAGAGGGGACAGTCATAGCAATCAGCCCCAGCATTTT; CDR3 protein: CASRGDSHSNQPQHF
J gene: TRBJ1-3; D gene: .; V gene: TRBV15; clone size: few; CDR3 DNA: TGTGCCACCAGCAGAGATGTCTCGGGGGTCGGAAACACCATATATTTT; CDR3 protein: CATSRDVSGVGNTIYF
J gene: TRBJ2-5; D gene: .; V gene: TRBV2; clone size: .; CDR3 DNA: TGTGCCAGCAGTGAAGGGGGCCACGCGACCCAGTACTTC; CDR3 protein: CASSEGGHATQYF
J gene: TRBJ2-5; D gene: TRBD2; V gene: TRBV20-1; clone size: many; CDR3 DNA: TGCAGTGCTAGACTAGCGGGAACATCGGGGGAGACCCAGTACTTC; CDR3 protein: CSARLAGTSGETQYF
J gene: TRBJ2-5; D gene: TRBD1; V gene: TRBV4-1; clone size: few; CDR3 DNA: TGCGCCAGCGCCGGGACAGGGGAGACCCAGTACTTC; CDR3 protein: CASAGTGETQYF
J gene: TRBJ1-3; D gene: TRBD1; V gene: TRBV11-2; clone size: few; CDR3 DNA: TGTGCCAGCAGCTTAACGACAGGGCTCTCCCCCCGTCACTCTGGAAACACCATATATTTT; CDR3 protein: CASSLTTGLSPRHSGNTIYF
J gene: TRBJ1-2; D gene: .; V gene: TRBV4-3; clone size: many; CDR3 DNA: TGCGCCAGCAGCCTATCCACCCGACGGATAGCTAACTATGGCTACACCTTC; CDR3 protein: CASSLSTRRIANYGYTF
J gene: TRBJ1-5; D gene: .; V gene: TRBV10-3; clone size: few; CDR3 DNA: TGTGCCATCAGTGACGCGAATCAGCCCCAGCATTTT; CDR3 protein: CAISDANQPQHF
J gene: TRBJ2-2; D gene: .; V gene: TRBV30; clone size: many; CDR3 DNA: TGTGCCTGGACCTCGGGGAACACCGGGGAGCTGTTTTTT; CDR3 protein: CAWTSGNTGELFF
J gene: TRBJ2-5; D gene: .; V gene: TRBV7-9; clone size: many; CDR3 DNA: TGTGCCAGCAGCCTGTCCATAGCGCCACAAGCGGAGACCCAGTACTTC; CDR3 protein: CASSLSIAPQAETQYF
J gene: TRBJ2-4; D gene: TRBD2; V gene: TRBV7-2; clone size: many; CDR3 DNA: TGTGCCAGCAGCTGGCGGGGGGCGTTACTAGCCAAAAACATTCAGTACTTC; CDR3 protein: CASSWRGALLAKNIQYF
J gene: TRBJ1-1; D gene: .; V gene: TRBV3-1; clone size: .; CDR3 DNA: TGTGCCAGCAGCGACGGGGGTAAGACCTGGAACACTGAAGCTTTCTTT; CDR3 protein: CASSDGGKTWNTEAFF
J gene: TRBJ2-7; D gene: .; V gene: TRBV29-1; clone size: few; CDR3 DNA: TGCAGCGTTGAATCAGGACCGGGACGTCCTGCCTACGAGCAGTACTTC; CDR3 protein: CSVESGPGRPAYEQYF
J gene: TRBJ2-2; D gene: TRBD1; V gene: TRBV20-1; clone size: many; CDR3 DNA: TGCAGTGCTAGAAGCCACAGGGGTACGAACACCGGGGAGCTGTTTTTT; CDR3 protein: CSARSHRGTNTGELFF
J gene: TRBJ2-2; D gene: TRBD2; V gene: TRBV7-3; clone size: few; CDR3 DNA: TGTGCCAGCAGCTTAGGGACTAGCGTTGGCGGGGAGCTGTTTTTT; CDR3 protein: CASSLGTSVGGELFF